The next 12 T cell receptor beta chains were all read from a single sample in a study of T-cell reconstitution after alpha-beta-depleted transplantation in children. Preparation of the TCRbeta library was carried out with unique molecular identifiers. One entry per CDR3 protein, called by TCRdb with MiXCR from the PCR reads. The repertoire consists of 750,000 to 950,000 distinct CDR3 sequences, with about 16% occurring once and the leading ten covering approximately 4.5%. The starting material was PBMCs, mostly from graft donor cells, obtained 360 days after TCRalphabeta/CD19-depleted stem cell transplant. These receptors originate from a male patient under 18 who had a stem cell transplant for acute lymphoblastic leukemia, so the T cells may come from the graft donor.

This clonotype was counted a single time. This sequence joins TRBV19 and TRBJ1-1, with D possibly being TRBD1 (6 bases). Trimming left V 5 bases short and J 2 bases short, with 21 bases between. This CDR3 comprises 17 residues. CDR1 and CDR2 from the germline V gene are LNHDA and SQIVND (reference sequence). Written as DNA, the CDR3 is TGTGCCAGTAGTGATCAGGGGTCCTTCCTTATTAACACTGAAGCTTTCTTT. Its protein product is CASSDQGSFLINTEAFF.

The chain employs TRBV7-6 and TRBJ2-4; TRBD2 agrees at 8 bases. CDR3 length: 18 amino acids. Germline V gene data show CDR1 as SGHVS and CDR2 as FNYEAQ. With 1 base clipped from V and 0 bases from J, the junction kept 8 bases outside the gene matches. The CDR3 DNA is TGTGCCAGCAGCTTAGGGTTAGCGGGGTACGGAGCCAAAAACATTCAGTACTTC. It encodes CASSLGLAGYGAKNIQYF.

This clonotype was seen a few times. V gene TRBV5-1 combines with J gene TRBJ2-4; no firm D call. Germline assignment: CDR1 SGHRS and CDR2 YFSETQ. Trimming removed 1 base from V and 4 bases from J, with 12 bases in between. The CDR3 sequence is 15 residues long. CDR3 in amino acids: CASSLSPIGKNIQYF. In DNA form, the CDR3 reads TGCGCCAGCAGCTTGTCCCCTATAGGGAAAAACATTCAGTACTTC.

The sample holds a few counts of this clonotype. The chain has TRBV2 and TRBJ2-7; TRBD1 matches 8 bases. V was pared by 6 bases and J by 5 bases, with 9 bases of the junction left unmatched. CDR3 length: 14 amino acids. The germline V gene encodes CDR1 SNHLY and CDR2 FYNNEI. The CDR3 reads CASSTGQGGHEQYF. The CDR3 DNA sequence: TGTGCCAGCAGCACTGGACAGGGTGGCCACGAGCAGTACTTC.

This chain links TRBV5-1 with TRBJ2-5; perhaps TRBD1 as D (6 bases). The germline V gene encodes CDR1 SGHRS and CDR2 YFSETQ. The CDR3 covers 14 residues. Trimming took 3 bases from V and 5 from J, leaving 14 bases between them. CDR3 bases: TGCGCCAGCAGCTCCGCACAGGGACGCGAGACCCAGTACTTC. It codes for CASSSAQGRETQYF.

This clonotype has just a few counts. This chain uses TRBV7-9 with TRBJ2-2; D might be TRBD1 (5 bases). In germline, CDR1 is SEHNR, CDR2 FQNEAQ (reference sequence). The CDR3 spans 15 residues. Trimming pared 7 bases from V and 0 bases from J, leaving 12 bases between. CDR3 loop: CASILRTPNTGELFF. In DNA, the CDR3 is TGTGCCAGCATATTACGGACACCGAACACCGGGGAGCTGTTTTTT. The full variable domain, with the rest looked up from reference TRBV7-9 and TRBJ2-2, is DTGVSQNPRHKITKRGQNVTFRCDPISEHNRLYWYRQTLGQGPEFLTYFQNEAQLEKSRLLSDRFSAERPKGSFSTLEIQRTEQGDSAMYLCASILRTPNTGELFFGEGSRLTVL.

A few counts support this clonotype. The chain has TRBV5-1 and TRBJ2-1, with TRBD1 identical over 11 bases. V gave up 2 bases and J gave up 0 bases; unmatched junction bases: 16. The CDR3 extends over 21 amino acids. The germline CDR1 and CDR2 sequences are SGHRS and YFSETQ. The DNA for the CDR3 is TGCGCCAGCAGCTTAGGTATTTCGGACAGGGGGCCTCTACGCTCCTACAATGAGCAGTTCTTC. The encoded protein is CASSLGISDRGPLRSYNEQFF.

This clonotype was seen a few times. The chain joins TRBV29-1 to TRBJ1-3; the D gene is possibly TRBD1 (5 bases). The CDR3 is made up of 14 amino acids. Germline assignment: CDR1 SQVTM and CDR2 ANQGSEA. Deletions cut 4 bases from V and 4 bases from J, with 14 bases between. The CDR3 is CSVGAGQVGNTIYF. The CDR3 DNA reads TGCAGCGTTGGGGCAGGGCAGGTCGGAAACACCATATATTTT.

This clonotype appeared a few times. The gene calls are TRBV24-1 and TRBJ2-2, with 7 nucleotides matching TRBD1. CDR3 length: 14 residues. With V trimmed by 5 bases and J by 7 bases, 6 bases remained unmatched. CDR1 and CDR2 (germline): KGHDR, SFDVKD. Here the CDR3 DNA reads TGTGCCACCAGTGTCGGGACAGCCTACGGGGAGCTGTTTTTT. As protein: CATSVGTAYGELFF.

This clonotype was seen a handful of times. V gene TRBV5-1 combines with J gene TRBJ2-7; tentative D call: TRBD2 (6 bases). Germline values: CDR1 SGHRS, CDR2 YFSETQ. V was pared by 4 bases and J by 1 base, with 9 bases between. CDR3 length equals 13 residues. The CDR3 is CASSMGLSYEQYF. The CDR3, as DNA: TGCGCCAGCAGCATGGGACTGTCCTACGAGCAGTACTTC.

This clonotype was recorded at least ten times. The gene calls are TRBV27 and TRBJ2-4; D is ambiguous. CDR1 and CDR2 from the germline V gene are MNHEY and SMNVEV (reference sequence). Between the trimmed V and J ends, which lost 5 bases and 2 bases, there was a span of 7 bases. The CDR3 loop spans 13 amino acids. In nucleotides, the CDR3 is TGTGCCAGCAGTGGGTACACCAAAAACATTCAGTACTTC. Translated, it gives CASSGYTKNIQYF.

This clonotype has a handful of counts. The chain recombines TRBV5-1 with TRBJ1-2, with no clear D. The V end was cut by 0 bases, the J end by 4 bases, with 13 bases between. The germline gives CDR1 SGHRS, CDR2 YFSETQ. This CDR3 region has 15 residues. This CDR3 is CASSLDQVPRYGYTF. CDR3 in DNA: TGCGCCAGCAGCTTGGACCAGGTCCCACGCTATGGCTACACCTTC. The whole variable domain, filled in from reference TRBV5-1 and TRBJ1-2, reads KAGVTQTPRYLIKTRGQQVTLSCSPISGHRSVSWYQQTPGQGLQFLFEYFSETQRNKGNFPGRFSGRQFSNSRSEMNVSTLELGDSALYLCASSLDQVPRYGYTFGSGTRLTVV.